The clone carrying this TCR beta chain was detected a few times. The entry originates in a study of response to subunit inactivated influenza vaccine. The CDR3 contains 12 residues. MiXCR, applied by TCRdb to the RT-PCR reads, yields one record per CDR3 protein. Of roughly 540,000 distinct CDR3 sequences in the sample, roughly 25% were seen once. This sample also belongs to another study, concerning T cells expressing NK-cell markers. That report adds: What made the TCR beta cDNA was 5'RACE template switching with UMIs. The study found dominant NKG2C+ clonotypes at about 1.0-7.5% of CD8+ T cells in about six donors. Whether expanded NKG2C+ T cell clones recognized HCMV stayed uncertain.

The chain employs TRBV21-1 and TRBJ2-5. TRBV21-1 is labeled a pseudogene. This receptor was identified in a man aged 50-59 years who received an inactivated influenza vaccine. The sequenced sample was CD4+ T cells sorted from PBMCs, obtained 11 to 12 days after vaccination. The CDR3 sequence: CASRGFGETQYF. For the CDR3, the DNA is TGTGCCAGCAGAGGTTTCGGAGAGACCCAGTACTTC.